This is a list of T cell receptor beta chains from one sample in a study of cytomegalovirus exposure and HLA in healthy donors. This table comes from immunoSEQ multiplex PCR, and its TCRdb copy is limited to in-frame clones, with some not included. Among about 93,000 clones listed, more than 55% were seen once. The sample taken for sequencing was PBMCs. The source of these receptors is a boy aged 5 to 17 in good health and CMV-seropositive. CDR3s include the opening cysteine and the closing phenylalanine or tryptophan. The order of the fields is V gene, J gene, CDR3 protein.

v_call: TRBV30; j_call: TRBJ2-7; cdr3_aa: CAWSATGAHEQYF
v_call: TRBV19; j_call: TRBJ1-5; cdr3_aa: CASSVTGGRSFQPQHF
v_call: TRBV25-1; j_call: TRBJ2-5; cdr3_aa: CASSDPGKGETQYF
v_call: TRBV19; j_call: TRBJ1-2; cdr3_aa: CASSPSGGRWYGYTF
v_call: TRBV7-7; j_call: TRBJ2-7; cdr3_aa: CASSRQGANEQYF
v_call: TRBV7-3; j_call: TRBJ1-6; cdr3_aa: CASSPGRRGLGSPLHF
v_call: TRBV19; j_call: TRBJ2-6; cdr3_aa: CASRSGTGANVLTF
v_call: TRBV7-2; j_call: TRBJ2-1; cdr3_aa: CASSMTSGYGEQFF
v_call: TRBV29-1; j_call: TRBJ1-1; cdr3_aa: CSGNGGFATEAFF
v_call: TRBV4-2; j_call: TRBJ1-4; cdr3_aa: CASSHSRTGLNEKLFF
v_call: TRBV7-9; j_call: TRBJ2-1; cdr3_aa: CASSLSGSGGAGSYNEQFF
v_call: TRBV4-1; j_call: TRBJ1-1; cdr3_aa: CASSQGQGVEAFF
v_call: TRBV6-1; j_call: TRBJ2-5; cdr3_aa: CASSEGDRGLETQYF
v_call: TRBV27; j_call: TRBJ1-1; cdr3_aa: CASSLSLGPDTEAFF
v_call: TRBV11-3; j_call: TRBJ1-3; cdr3_aa: CASSLAGPGNTIYF
v_call: TRBV6-6; j_call: TRBJ1-3; cdr3_aa: CASRLANGGVDF
v_call: TRBV21-1; j_call: TRBJ1-1; cdr3_aa: CASSKSIWTGSMNTEAFF
v_call: TRBV19; j_call: TRBJ2-3; cdr3_aa: CASSIAGLAGVNTQYF
v_call: TRBV11-2; j_call: TRBJ2-1; cdr3_aa: CASSPGQGVEQFF
v_call: TRBV6-5; j_call: TRBJ1-2; cdr3_aa: CASSTGFYGYTF
v_call: TRBV5-4; j_call: TRBJ2-3; cdr3_aa: CASSLDRVYANTQYF
v_call: TRBV5-1; j_call: TRBJ2-4; cdr3_aa: CASSLLGASGSSVGNIQYF